The sequence of this T cell receptor (beta chain) was determined in a study of molecular identifiers for immune sequencing clone quantification. Study-level points and caveats: In cases of identical TCR molecules sharing a barcode, highly expanded clone sizes could be underestimated. The study found clones above 20 RNA copies held over 98% of effector molecules and under 1% in naive cells.

This clonotype was found many times. Its target is unknown. TCRdb passed the PCR reads through MiXCR, listing each CDR3 protein once. Altogether 75,000 to 100,000 distinct CDR3 sequences are present, roughly 20% being singletons, with the ten largest covering 0.7% to 0.95%. Trimming pared 4 bases from V and 0 bases from J, leaving 7 bases between. Germline CDR1 reads MNHEY; CDR2 reads SVGAGI. CDR3 length: 13 residues. This rearrangement joins TRBV6-5 to TRBJ2-7, with D maybe TRBD1 (6 bases). The sequencing sample was made of naive CD8+ T cells from blood, with Jurkat cell RNA spiked in. Subset indicated: FACS-sorted CD8+CD4-CCR7+CD45RA+ naive T cells. The receptor was isolated from a human donor in good health. Some libraries in this study had Jurkat cell RNA spiked in. CDR3 loop: CASSLGHSYEQYF. CDR3 bases: TGTGCCAGCAGTTTGGGACACTCCTACGAGCAGTACTTC.